Here is one TCR beta chain with its context. These data belong to a study of cytomegalovirus exposure and HLA in healthy donors. The CDR3 sequence is 14 residues long. Germline V gives CDR1 LNHDA, CDR2 SQIVND (reference sequence). The junction had 5 bases not matched to a gene; V was cut back by 7 bases and J by 3 bases. The study ran its PCR with 60 Vbeta and 13 Jbeta primers. The repertoire was sequenced with immunoSEQ multiplex PCR; TCRdb's copy has only in-frame clones and lacks some. The sample consists of about 190,000 clones, over 70% of them appearing once. The sequence came from a woman between 25 and 40 years old in good health and CMV-seropositive. This chain joins TRBV19 and TRBJ2-4; 8 bases are a match to TRBD1. Material for sequencing was PBMCs. The CDR3 nucleotides read TGTGCCAGTACTTTACAGGGGGGCAAAAACATTCAGTACTTC. Translating it yields CASTLQGGKNIQYF.